This TCR beta chain was sequenced for a study of graft-versus-host responses after intestinal transplantation. Whole-study results and caveats: GvH clones occurred in recipient marrow; some first appeared in ileum or blood.

This CDR3 region has 14 residues. Germline-derived CDR1 and CDR2 are MNHEY and SVGAGI. Losses at the gene ends were 6 bases for V and 5 bases for J; bases not matched to a gene: 7. In its sample, this clone was seen once. Its antigen is as yet unknown. Data came from immunoSEQ multiplex PCR; TCRdb stores just in-frame clones and leaves some out. The profile shows over 75,000 clones, 92% of them singletons. The chain recombines TRBV6-5 with TRBJ1-5; 7 bases agree with TRBD1. The specimen comprised unstimulated CD8+ T cells sorted from spleen or lymph node cells, sampled before transplant. This receptor was identified in a human donor who was the organ donor for an intestinal transplant. CDR3 amino acids: CASRRQGNDQPQHF. In nucleotides, the CDR3 is TGTGCCAGCAGGAGACAGGGCAACGATCAGCCCCAGCATTTT.